This T cell receptor (beta chain) was recorded in a study of early stage breast cancer tumors. Background on the study: Of around 15 invasive breast tumors, about 12 were hormone receptor-positive, HER2-negative.

The germline CDR1 and CDR2 sequences are SGHTA and FQGTGA. Unmatched junction bases numbered 12, after V lost 7 bases and J lost 3 bases. This CDR3 spans 16 amino acids. Study-level points and caveats: Commonly generated sequences made up most enriched TCRB sequences shared between patients. Functional markers like CD4, CD8 and FOXP3 were missed in bulk sequencing.

Measured with immunoSEQ multiplex PCR; TCRdb has only the in-frame clones, and not every one. The sample has more than 55,000 clones; approximately 80% are singletons. This clone has only one observation. Its matching antigen is unknown. The sequencing sample was made of blood. This TCR derives from a person in their thirties with breast cancer. This chain connects TRBV7-3 to TRBJ2-1, with 7 bases identical to TRBD2. The CDR3 region has the DNA TGTGCCAGCACCCCGTTGGGCGGGAGCCACTACAATGAGCAGTTCTTC. Protein sequence: CASTPLGGSHYNEQFF.